These T cell receptor beta chains were read from a single sample in a study of blood T cell repertoires in COVID-19. Repertoires were generated with immunoSEQ multiplex PCR, while TCRdb's copy carries only in-frame clones and drops some. Of about 92,000 clones listed, around 80% are singletons. Sequenced material: peripheral blood. The source is a man in his fifties who had recovered from COVID-19. The CDR3 runs from the conserved cysteine through the conserved F or W.

>TRBV13|TRBJ2-7
CASSATGYSYEQYF
>TRBV5-6|TRBJ2-1
CASSRDSWNEQFF
>TRBV6-4|TRBJ2-1
CASSDSAGGNEQFF
>TRBV18|TRBJ1-4
CASSRQGATNEKLFF
>TRBV5-1|TRBJ1-1
CASSSGQGAWTEAFF
>TRBV5-1|TRBJ1-4
CASSLGDRVGGEKLFF
>TRBV5-4|TRBJ1-1
CASSWDSANTEAFF
>TRBV7-2|TRBJ1-5
CASSLKGRAQHF
>TRBV3-1/TRBV3-2|TRBJ1-2
CASSQALGDGYTF
>TRBV6-1|TRBJ1-2
CASSVRRGGEANYGYTF
>TRBV3-1/TRBV3-2|TRBJ1-1
CASSQGQGATEAFF
>TRBV6-2/TRBV6-3|TRBJ2-7
CASSYSTQAESEQYF
>TRBV4-2|TRBJ1-6
CASSQGENNSPLHF
>TRBV3-1/TRBV3-2|TRBJ2-5
CASSLAGVRQETQYF
>TRBV5-1|TRBJ2-3
CASSSRQGGGTDTQYF
>TRBV30|TRBJ1-2
CAWKRGTAGYTF
>TRBV4-1|TRBJ1-1
CASSQDRGTEAFF
>TRBV3-1/TRBV3-2|TRBJ1-2
CASSQRQGIYTF
>TRBV9|TRBJ2-3
CASNVGFTDTQYF
>TRBV27|TRBJ1-6
CASRYAVGPLHF
>TRBV5-1|TRBJ2-1
CASRPTSGTNNEQFF
>TRBV5-1|TRBJ2-1
CASSLQGLGANEQFF
>TRBV5-1|TRBJ2-1
CASSARDSNNEQFF
>TRBV11-3|TRBJ2-2
CASSKDRGLYTGELFF
>TRBV28|TRBJ2-3
CASRTGGQRRTDTQYF
>TRBV6-5|TRBJ2-5
CASRGTGIRGETQYF
>TRBV19|TRBJ2-1
CASSGTSRSGNEQFF
>TRBV11-2|TRBJ1-4
CASSFIQGQGKLFF
>TRBV24-1|TRBJ2-5
CATSSRSVETQYF
>TRBV2|TRBJ1-5
CASSGTGDQPQHF
>TRBV19|TRBJ2-7
CASSTTSGPEQYF
>TRBV2|TRBJ1-4
CASSDAMDRGNEKLFF
>TRBV4-2|TRBJ2-3
CASSGAAGGFTDTQYF
>TRBV6-4|TRBJ2-1
CASSDSTSGSNEQFF
>TRBV19|TRBJ1-2
CASNSWDRTNYGYTF
>TRBV27|TRBJ2-7
CASSSLAVPYEQYF
>TRBV5-1|TRBJ1-2
CASSLANREGGYTF
>TRBV10-3|TRBJ1-2
CAISASGGRAGYTF
>TRBV27|TRBJ1-5
CASSHDRSNQPQHF
>TRBV7-2|TRBJ1-5
CASSLSNQPQHF
>TRBV2|TRBJ2-3
CASSPGTGSSTQYF
>TRBV3-1/TRBV3-2|TRBJ2-5
CASSRSRGQGETQYF
>TRBV27|TRBJ1-5
CASSLDRAQPQHF
>TRBV19|TRBJ1-5
CASSPQGRSSNQPQHF